This T cell receptor (beta chain) is from a study of blood T cell repertoires in COVID-19. Study details: T cells, B-cell-depleted T cells, or PBMCs provided the cDNA or gDNA that served as material.

Per the original methods: Amplifying reference gene primers gave estimates of nucleated cell counts. The repertoire was sequenced with immunoSEQ multiplex PCR; TCRdb's copy has only in-frame clones and lacks some. V and J calls and clone size are those listed in that table; D and trimming were worked out from the DNA. The table includes around 67,000 clones, approximately 88% detected once. There are 17 residues in the CDR3. The ends were cut back, 3 bases at V and 2 bases at J, with 17 bases in the middle. Germline CDR1 SGHKS, CDR2 YYEKEE (reference sequence). Specimen: peripheral blood. The sequence came from a woman over 75 with acute or convalescent COVID-19. The chain has TRBV5-5 and TRBJ1-4; no definite D call. The CDR3 region is CASSYNFIVGTNEKLFF. The CDR3 DNA reads TGTGCCAGCAGCTATAATTTTATAGTCGGGACTAATGAAAAACTGTTTTTT.